This TCR beta chain came from a study of human T cells and chemical hapten exposure. Overall study context: How much TCR each sample yielded varied, mostly because pooled library volumes differed slightly.

This clonotype was counted at least ten times. Antigen unknown. Trimming left V 3 bases short and J 1 base short, with 7 bases between. Germline CDR1 is SGHRS and CDR2 is YFSETQ. The CDR3 has 13 residues. Specified time point: healthy volunteer bleed at 2 weeks. The study extracted total RNA from unfractionated whole blood. The library put unique molecular identifiers onto individual cDNA molecules. In the authors' workflow: Samples held a median of around 92,000 TCRs, range about 23,224–690,600. TCRdb processed the RACE reads anew with MiXCR; each CDR3 protein has one entry. The authors' filters were not applied to this entry. The sample records tens of thousands of distinct CDR3 sequences, around 4.5% being singletons. Findings of the study overall: Once DPC sensitization occurred, TCRs above 1 in 1000 frequency showed no change.

The receptor was derived from a female donor in good health. Some clones in this sample may be carry-over from other donors' samples. The sample taken for sequencing was whole blood. The rearrangement uses TRBV5-1 and TRBJ1-1; perhaps TRBD1 as D (6 bases). The CDR3, as DNA: TGCGCCAGCAGCTCGGGACAGAACACTGAAGCTTTCTTT. This encodes CASSSGQNTEAFF. Drawing the rest from reference TRBV5-1 and TRBJ1-1, the complete variable domain is KAGVTQTPRYLIKTRGQQVTLSCSPISGHRSVSWYQQTPGQGLQFLFEYFSETQRNKGNFPGRFSGRQFSNSRSEMNVSTLELGDSALYLCASSSGQNTEAFFGQGTRLTVV.